A selection of T cell receptor beta chains follows, all from one sample in a study of response to subunit inactivated influenza vaccine. TCRdb passed the RT-PCR reads through MiXCR, listing each CDR3 protein once. The sample lists roughly 670,000 distinct CDR3 sequences; 14% were seen once. This material consisted of PBMCs from blood, taken roughly 2 weeks before vaccination. All receptors come from a middle-aged man who received an inactivated influenza vaccine. The CDR3 runs from the conserved cysteine through the conserved F or W. A D gene is named only where the DNA matches it firmly. Part of the rows lack a size; the others show once, few, many or a class for expanded clones.

TRBD1,-,TRBV7-9,TRBJ2-7,CASSYVLGQGDYEQYF,TGTGCCAGCAGCTACGTCCTGGGACAGGGGGACTACGAGCAGTACTTC
-,-,TRBV7-9,TRBJ2-5,CASSLGSRSKETQYF,TGTGCCAGCAGCTTAGGTAGTCGCTCAAAAGAGACCCAGTACTTC
-,-,TRBV5-1,TRBJ1-1,CASSLGGGVGTEAFF,TGCGCCAGCAGCTTGGGGGGGGGAGTAGGAACGGAAGCTTTCTTT
-,-,TRBV5-1,TRBJ1-6,CASSSDRPNSPLHF,TGCGCCAGCAGTTCGGACAGACCTAATTCACCCCTCCACTTT
-,few,TRBV28,TRBJ1-1,CASSLTQGPRAFF,TGTGCCAGCAGTCTAACTCAGGGTCCCAGGGCTTTCTTT
-,-,TRBV5-1,TRBJ2-7,CASSLGDNRYEQYF,TGCGCCAGCAGCTTGGGGGACAACCGCTACGAGCAGTACTTC
-,many,TRBV21-1,TRBJ1-5,CASSNSPDRGDQPQHF,TGTGCCAGCAGCAATTCCCCGGACAGGGGCGATCAGCCCCAGCATTTT
-,-,TRBV20-1,TRBJ2-5,CSAGAGHQETQYF,TGCAGTGCCGGGGCGGGACACCAAGAGACCCAGTACTTC
-,few,TRBV4-3,TRBJ1-5,CASSQNADGSNQPQHF,TGCGCCAGCAGCCAAAACGCAGATGGTAGCAATCAGCCCCAGCATTTT
TRBD2,-,TRBV20-1,TRBJ2-5,CSARGEGGGTQYF,TGCAGTGCTAGAGGGGAGGGAGGCGGGACCCAGTACTTC
-,many,TRBV24-1,TRBJ2-1,CATSPGTEQFF,TGTGCCACCAGTCCCGGGACAGAGCAGTTCTTC
-,few,TRBV18,TRBJ1-1,CASSPGEEAFF,TGTGCCAGCTCACCGGGGGAGGAAGCTTTCTTT
-,-,TRBV9,TRBJ2-7,CASSVGSASYPEQYF,TGTGCCAGCAGCGTAGGGTCTGCGTCCTATCCCGAGCAGTACTTC
-,-,TRBV27,TRBJ2-2,CASSSGAGAGELFF,TGTGCCAGCAGTTCAGGGGCTGGTGCCGGGGAGCTGTTTTTT
-,-,TRBV9,TRBJ2-2,CASSAHQGNTGELFF,TGTGCCAGCAGCGCCCATCAGGGGAACACCGGGGAGCTGTTTTTT
-,-,TRBV9,TRBJ2-2,CASSVDPIGELFF,TGTGCCAGCAGCGTAGACCCCATCGGGGAGCTGTTTTTT
-,few,TRBV4-3,TRBJ2-3,CASSQSPQGSDTQYF,TGCGCCAGCAGCCAGTCCCCCCAGGGCTCAGATACGCAGTATTTT
TRBD1,-,TRBV14,TRBJ2-1,CASSLRGTGYYNEQFF,TGTGCCAGCAGCCTACGTGGGACAGGGTACTACAATGAGCAGTTCTTC
-,many,TRBV7-2,TRBJ1-2,CASSPLNKNNYGYTF,TGTGCCAGCAGCCCCTTAAACAAGAATAACTATGGCTACACCTTC
TRBD1,-,TRBV6-2/TRBV6-3,TRBJ2-4,CASSGQGSDIQYF,TGTGCCAGCAGTGGACAGGGGTCGGACATTCAGTACTTC
-,few,TRBV4-3,TRBJ2-3,CASSQESPPTGWSTDTQYF,TGCGCCAGCAGCCAAGAATCCCCGCCCACAGGGTGGAGCACAGATACGCAGTATTTT
-,-,TRBV7-2,TRBJ2-7,CASSFDGVSYEQYF,TGTGCCAGCAGCTTTGATGGAGTGTCCTACGAGCAGTACTTC
TRBD2,few,TRBV12-3/TRBV12-4,TRBJ2-3,CASSKTSGGSTDTQYF,TGTGCCAGCAGTAAGACTAGCGGGGGATCGACAGATACGCAGTATTTT
-,-,TRBV20-1,TRBJ1-1,CSARKQGLNTEAFF,TGCAGTGCTAGAAAGCAGGGGCTGAACACTGAAGCTTTCTTT
-,few,TRBV21-1,TRBJ1-6,CASSLQQALSAPLRSPLHF,TGTGCCAGCAGCTTACAGCAGGCCCTTTCGGCGCCCTTGCGTTCACCCCTCCACTTT
-,many,TRBV12-3/TRBV12-4,TRBJ1-6,CASSFLGGGSPLHF,TGTGCCAGCAGTTTTTTGGGAGGTGGTTCACCCCTCCACTTT
-,few,TRBV4-2,TRBJ2-3,CASSQDVNFPDTQYF,TGTGCCAGCAGCCAAGATGTAAACTTTCCAGATACGCAGTATTTT
-,many,TRBV5-5,TRBJ2-7,CASSLTLRGENYEQYF,TGTGCCAGCAGCTTGACCCTGAGAGGGGAAAACTACGAGCAGTACTTC
-,-,TRBV9,TRBJ2-3,CASSVSGVGADTQYF,TGTGCCAGCAGCGTATCAGGGGTTGGCGCAGATACGCAGTATTTT
-,-,TRBV29-1,TRBJ2-3,CSVEDPLGRQGTDTQYF,TGCAGCGTTGAAGACCCCCTGGGGAGACAGGGCACAGATACGCAGTATTTT
TRBD1,-,TRBV6-2/TRBV6-3,TRBJ1-2,CASSYTRSGQGFSGYTF,TGTGCCAGCAGTTACACCAGATCGGGACAGGGGTTCAGTGGCTACACCTTC
TRBD2,-,TRBV4-3,TRBJ2-1,CASSQPGLGAYNEQFF,TGCGCCAGCAGCCAACCGGGACTAGGGGCCTACAATGAGCAGTTCTTC
-,-,TRBV30,TRBJ1-6,CAWSSGTGGSPLHF,TGTGCCTGGAGTTCCGGGACCGGAGGTTCACCCCTCCACTTT
TRBD2,-,TRBV4-3,TRBJ2-3,CASSPEGLAGVEDTQYF,TGCGCCAGCAGCCCCGAGGGACTAGCGGGAGTTGAAGATACGCAGTATTTT
-,-,TRBV7-2,TRBJ2-5,CASSPRQAGTQYF,TGTGCCAGCAGCCCTCGACAGGCCGGGACCCAGTACTTC
-,many,TRBV7-8,TRBJ2-3,CASSLWRGRTDTQYF,TGTGCCAGCAGCTTATGGCGGGGGCGCACAGATACGCAGTATTTT
-,few,TRBV5-1,TRBJ2-7,CASSAGTTYEQYF,TGCGCCAGCAGCGCCGGGACAACCTACGAGCAGTACTTC
-,many,TRBV12-3/TRBV12-4,TRBJ1-5,CASSLARNQPQHF,TGTGCCAGCAGCTTAGCCCGCAATCAGCCCCAGCATTTT
-,few,TRBV6-5,TRBJ2-5,CASSYSGGRTKETQYF,TGTGCCAGCAGTTACTCCGGGGGGCGAACCAAAGAGACCCAGTACTTC
-,once,TRBV10-3,TRBJ2-1,CAISENGGHRGEQFF,TGTGCCATCAGTGAGAACGGGGGACATAGAGGGGAGCAGTTCTTC
TRBD1,-,TRBV5-1,TRBJ2-7,CASSLGGTGGGEQYF,TGCGCCAGCAGCTTGGGGGGGACAGGAGGCGGCGAGCAGTACTTC
-,few,TRBV3-1,TRBJ2-7,CASRGPRGGEQYF,TGTGCCAGCAGAGGCCCCCGGGGTGGCGAGCAGTACTTC
TRBD1,-,TRBV6-1,TRBJ2-7,CASSEGQGQVDEQYF,TGTGCCAGCAGTGAAGGTCAAGGACAGGTTGACGAGCAGTACTTC
-,-,TRBV15,TRBJ2-5,CATSSGEETQYF,TGTGCCACCAGCAGCGGGGAAGAGACCCAGTACTTC
-,-,TRBV4-2,TRBJ1-3,CASSQDLGSGNTIYF,TGTGCCAGCAGCCAAGATCTGGGCTCTGGAAACACCATATATTTT
-,many,TRBV7-2,TRBJ2-2,CASSSSTAGELFF,TGTGCCAGCAGCTCAAGCACGGCCGGGGAGCTGTTTTTT
TRBD1,-,TRBV15,TRBJ2-5,CATSPWDRDGETQYF,TGTGCCACCAGCCCCTGGGACAGGGATGGGGAGACCCAGTACTTC
TRBD2,many,TRBV20-1,TRBJ2-3,CSANPSSGRTDTQYF,TGCAGTGCCAACCCGAGTAGCGGGCGCACAGATACGCAGTATTTT
-,few,TRBV5-1,TRBJ1-6,CASAGGTINSPLHF,TGCGCCAGCGCCGGGGGCACGATAAATTCACCCCTCCACTTT